This is a list of T cell receptor beta chains from one sample in a study of Ad26.COV2.S vaccination and SARS-CoV-2 variants. TCRdb's table, derived via immunoSEQ multiplex PCR, lists solely in-frame clones and lacks some. This table holds about 680,000 clones, roughly nine tenths found once. This material consisted of peripheral blood, taken in a trial of Ad26.COV2.S vaccine versus placebo. The source is a person between 18 and 60 years old who received the Ad26.COV2.S COVID-19 vaccine or a placebo. Both conserved end residues are trimmed from each CDR3.

TRBV6-1	TRBJ1-2	ASSFGGGDYGYT
TRBV20-1	TRBJ1-6	SASRGGGKSPLH
TRBV14	TRBJ2-7	ASSQEIAGKQY
TRBV6-5	TRBJ2-7	ASSYFGGRAASGEY
TRBV9	TRBJ1-6	ASSVGRDSPLH
TRBV19	TRBJ2-2	ASKFNIGGELF
TRBV2	TRBJ2-2	ASIPGQGRKGELF
TRBV5-4	TRBJ2-3	ASSRTEYSTDTQY
TRBV30	TRBJ1-5	AWSQGTISNQPQH
TRBV4-3	TRBJ2-5	ASSLRQGGETQY
TRBV18	TRBJ2-1	ASSQATTGLGRHNEQF
TRBV12-5	TRBJ1-5	ASEQGGYSNQPQH
TRBV19	TRBJ1-4	ASSIIQTTTNEKLF
TRBV6-2/TRBV6-3	TRBJ2-5	ASSYPSLAGGPGRKGTQY
TRBV7-6	TRBJ2-7	ASSSTRWGEQY
TRBV19	TRBJ2-2	ASSPLARRPGELF
TRBV4-2	TRBJ2-7	ASSSDNSYEQY
TRBV13	TRBJ2-7	ASSTTGQAYEQY
TRBV5-4	TRBJ2-3	ASTLWGTGGDTQY
TRBV5-5	TRBJ1-5	ASSLRSNQPQH
TRBV5-1	TRBJ2-3	ASSLGQGARTDTQY
TRBV18	TRBJ1-4	ASSPPGNEKLF
TRBV7-9	TRBJ2-5	ASSGGQGQETQY
TRBV4-3	TRBJ2-2	ASSQLRGGGPTGELF
TRBV11-3	TRBJ2-2	ASSAKRGESSTGELF
TRBV5-4	TRBJ2-5	ASSLREGGQETQY
TRBV7-9	TRBJ2-7	ASSPASGRGYEQY
TRBV5-1	TRBJ2-3	ASSLAPGGRTDTQY
TRBV6-5	TRBJ1-1	ASSRGGPGNTEAF
TRBV5-1	TRBJ1-1	ASRRDPGGMNTEAF
TRBV25-1	TRBJ2-5	ASSTRKGLAGVETQY
TRBV20-1	TRBJ2-3	SAQETDTQY
TRBV10-1	TRBJ2-7	ASSESGRGYEQY
TRBV3-1/TRBV3-2	TRBJ1-5	ASSQEGGNPQPQH
TRBV5-1	TRBJ1-1	ASSLEEQGNTEAF
TRBV23-1	TRBJ2-1	ASSHDRRYYNEQF
TRBV5-1	TRBJ2-7	ASSLAPGQGYEQY
TRBV3-1/TRBV3-2	TRBJ1-1	ASRSTGTEAF
TRBV20-1	TRBJ1-5	SASRGNQPQH
TRBV9	TRBJ2-1	ASSGGDTSYNEQF
TRBV30	TRBJ2-2	AWRLAGTGELF
TRBV7-9	TRBJ2-7	ASSSSASYEQY
TRBV6-1	TRBJ2-1	ASSEDMAGGQDEQF
TRBV5-1	TRBJ2-7	ASRSTGDEQY
TRBV7-8	TRBJ1-1	ASSKTGARGDTEAF
TRBV19	TRBJ2-1	ASSGIPGGNEQF
TRBV7-2	TRBJ2-1	ASSFQGLAGGDNEQF
TRBV4-1	TRBJ1-1	ASSQDELLTEAF
TRBV6-2/TRBV6-3	TRBJ1-5	ASSSRVPNQPQH
TRBV12-3/TRBV12-4	TRBJ2-7	ASSRQGAYEQY
TRBV18	TRBJ2-7	ASSPRPGQGTLYEQY
TRBV7-9	TRBJ1-1	ASSTEVNTEAF